This T cell receptor (beta chain) was identified in a study of identical twins. Germline values: CDR1 SGHTA, CDR2 FQGNSA. The CDR3 consists of 17 residues. The V gene end was trimmed by 1 base and the J gene end by 3 bases; junction bases not matched to a gene: 9. This clonotype was seen only a few times. Unique molecular identifiers were present on the cDNA, which also gained a universal primer site by template switching. A single record per CDR3 protein comes from TCRdb applying MiXCR to the 5' RACE reads. The data show fewer than 650,000 distinct CDR3 sequences, 9.6% seen once. These data were also reused for a study on yellow fever vaccine responses in identical twins.

Sequencing used PBMCs. The source of this sequence is a woman aged 18-29 years in good health. The chain joins TRBV7-2 to TRBJ1-5; 7 nucleotides line up with TRBD1. CDR3 nucleotides: TGTGCCAGCAGCTTAGGACAGGGTAGTATTTCCAATCAGCCCCAGCATTTT. Its translation is CASSLGQGSISNQPQHF.